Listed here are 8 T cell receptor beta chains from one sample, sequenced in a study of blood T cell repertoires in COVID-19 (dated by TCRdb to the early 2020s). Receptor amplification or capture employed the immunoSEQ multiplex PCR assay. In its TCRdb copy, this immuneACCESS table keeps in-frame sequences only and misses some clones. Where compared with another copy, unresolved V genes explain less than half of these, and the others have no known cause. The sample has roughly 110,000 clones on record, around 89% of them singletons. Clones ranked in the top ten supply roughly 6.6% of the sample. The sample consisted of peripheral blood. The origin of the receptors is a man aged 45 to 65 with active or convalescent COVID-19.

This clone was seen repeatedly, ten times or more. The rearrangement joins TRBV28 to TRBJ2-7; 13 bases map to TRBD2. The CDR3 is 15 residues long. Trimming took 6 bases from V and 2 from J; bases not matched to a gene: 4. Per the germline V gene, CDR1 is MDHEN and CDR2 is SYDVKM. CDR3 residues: CASSEGLAGTYEQYF. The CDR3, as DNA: TGTGCCAGCAGCGAGGGACTAGCGGGGACCTACGAGCAGTACTTC.

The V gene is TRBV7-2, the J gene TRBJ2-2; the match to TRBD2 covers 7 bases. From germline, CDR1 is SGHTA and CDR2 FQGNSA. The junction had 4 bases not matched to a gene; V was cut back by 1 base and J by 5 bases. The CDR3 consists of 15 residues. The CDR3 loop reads CASSLVVGGTGELFF. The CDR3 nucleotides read TGTGCCAGCAGCTTAGTGGTGGGAGGGACCGGGGAGCTGTTTTTT.

CDR3 region: CSASTSGTGVAGELFF. Here the CDR3 DNA reads TGCAGCGCCTCAACTTCCGGGACAGGGGTCGCCGGGGAGCTGTTTTTT. The V gene is TRBV29-1, the J gene TRBJ2-2; 10 nucleotides match TRBD1. The CDR3 length is 16 residues. Looked up from germline, CDR1 is SQVTM and CDR2 is ANQGSEA. Unmatched junction bases numbered 14, after V lost 7 bases and J lost 6 bases.

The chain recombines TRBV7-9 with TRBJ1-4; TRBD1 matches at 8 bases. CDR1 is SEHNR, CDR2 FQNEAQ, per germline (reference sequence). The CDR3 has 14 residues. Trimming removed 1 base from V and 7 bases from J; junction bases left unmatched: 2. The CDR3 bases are TGTGCCAGCAGCTTAGGACAGGGGATTGAAAAACTGTTTTTT. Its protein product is CASSLGQGIEKLFF.

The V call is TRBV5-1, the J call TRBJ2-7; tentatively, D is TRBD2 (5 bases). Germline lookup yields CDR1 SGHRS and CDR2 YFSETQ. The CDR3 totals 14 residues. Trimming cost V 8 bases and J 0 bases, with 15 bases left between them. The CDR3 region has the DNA TGCGCCAGTACGGAACCCGGGAACTCCTACGAGCAGTACTTC. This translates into CASTEPGNSYEQYF.

The CDR3 DNA reads as TGTGCCAGCAGCTTGGGCCAGGGCGATTCACCCCTCCACTTT. Protein: CASSLGQGDSPLHF. The V gene is TRBV5-5, the J gene TRBJ1-6; weak D call: TRBD1 (5 bases). CDR3 size: 14 residues. Germline V gene sequence: CDR1 SGHKS, CDR2 YYEKEE (reference sequence). Trimming removed 0 bases from V and 8 bases from J, with 9 bases in between.

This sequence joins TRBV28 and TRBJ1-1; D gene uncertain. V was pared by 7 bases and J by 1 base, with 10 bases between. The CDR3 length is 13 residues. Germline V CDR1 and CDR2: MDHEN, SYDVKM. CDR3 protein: CASMRVGNTEAFF. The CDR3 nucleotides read TGTGCCAGCATGAGGGTGGGGAACACTGAAGCTTTCTTT.

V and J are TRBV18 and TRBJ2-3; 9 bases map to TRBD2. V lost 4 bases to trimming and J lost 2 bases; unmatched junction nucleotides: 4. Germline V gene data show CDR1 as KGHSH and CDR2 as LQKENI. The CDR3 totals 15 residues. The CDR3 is CASSLAGDPTDTQYF. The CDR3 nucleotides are TGTGCCAGCTCACTAGCGGGAGATCCCACAGATACGCAGTATTTT.